Sequencing of this T cell receptor (beta chain) was carried out in a study of blood T cell repertoires in COVID-19. Study in general: Specimens from acute and convalescent COVID-19 originated in the United States, Italy and Spain. PBMCs, B-cell-depleted T cells, or T cells were the source of the cDNA or gDNA that made up the material.

V was clipped by 6 bases and J by 4 bases, with 15 bases between them. The germline V gene encodes CDR1 MDHEN and CDR2 SYDVKM. The CDR3 sequence is 14 residues long. In the authors' methods: For nucleated cells, counts were estimated from reference gene primer amplification. Sequenced by immunoSEQ multiplex PCR; TCRdb stores in-frame clones only, minus some. V, J and clone size are those of that table, while D and trimming were read from the DNA. The repertoire consists of fewer than 50,000 clones, with roughly 75% occurring once and the leading ten covering around 38%. The sample taken for sequencing was peripheral blood. This receptor was taken from a man older than 75 with active or convalescent COVID-19. The chain uses TRBV28 and TRBJ2-5; tentative D call: TRBD2 (5 bases). The CDR3 sequence: CASRRGGASETQYF. The CDR3 DNA sequence: TGTGCCAGCAGACGGGGTGGTGCTTCAGAGACCCAGTACTTC.